This section outlines one T cell receptor beta chain sequence together with its context. These data come from a study of T cell changes during pregnancy in multiple sclerosis. Trimming left V 2 bases short and J 1 base short, with 8 bases between. The CDR3 covers 14 residues. Germline V gene sequence: CDR1 LGHNA, CDR2 YSLEER. Sequencing used immunoSEQ multiplex PCR; TCRdb keeps in-frame clones, though not all of them. The table lists roughly 38,000 clones, more than 90% of them singletons. This specimen consisted of peripheral blood, obtained in the third trimester of pregnancy. The rearrangement links TRBV4-3 to TRBJ1-1; unclear D gene. The sequence came from a female donor in good health, enrolled as a control in a pregnancy study. CDR3 sequence (DNA): TGCGCCAGCAGCCAATTTACACGGAACACTGAAGCTTTCTTT. Translated, it gives CASSQFTRNTEAFF.